This TCR beta chain is drawn from a study of blood T cell repertoires in COVID-19. The table came from immunoSEQ multiplex PCR; TCRdb's copy has only in-frame clones and leaves some out. The sample holds about 130,000 clones, approximately 88% seen once. Germline CDR1 MNHNY, CDR2 SVGAGI (reference sequence). This CDR3 has 13 residues. Trimming at V came to 7 bases and at J to 6 bases, leaving 9 bases not matched to a gene. The TCR was taken from a woman under 40 who had recovered from COVID-19. The chain joins TRBV6-6 to TRBJ2-7; 7 nucleotides line up with TRBD1. The sequencing sample was made of peripheral blood. Here the CDR3 DNA reads TGTGCCAGCAACAAAAGGGGGCCTAGCGAGCAGTACTTC. This translates into CASNKRGPSEQYF.